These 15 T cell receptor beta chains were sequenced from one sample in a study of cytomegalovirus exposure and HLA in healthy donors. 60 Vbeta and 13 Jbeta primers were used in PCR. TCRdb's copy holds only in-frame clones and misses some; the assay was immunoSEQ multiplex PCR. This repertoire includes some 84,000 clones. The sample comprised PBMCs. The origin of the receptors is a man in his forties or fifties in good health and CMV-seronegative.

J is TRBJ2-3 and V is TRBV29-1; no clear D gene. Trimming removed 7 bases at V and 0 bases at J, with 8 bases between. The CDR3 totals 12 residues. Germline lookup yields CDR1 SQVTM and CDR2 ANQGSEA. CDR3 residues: CSACYSTDTQYF. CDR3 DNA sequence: TGCAGCGCCTGCTATAGCACAGATACGCAGTATTTT.

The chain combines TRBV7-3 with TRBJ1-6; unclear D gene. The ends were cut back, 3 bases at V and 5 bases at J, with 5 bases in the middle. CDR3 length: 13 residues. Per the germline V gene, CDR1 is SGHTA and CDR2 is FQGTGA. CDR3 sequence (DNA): TGTGCCAGCAGCTTTTCGGATAATTCACCCCTCCACTTT. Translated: CASSFSDNSPLHF.

The CDR3 here is CASSVGTNYEQYF. As DNA, the CDR3 is TGTGCCAGCAGCGTCGGGACTAACTACGAGCAGTACTTC. The chain has TRBV7-6 and TRBJ2-7, with 7 bases matching TRBD2. There are 13 residues in the CDR3. V shed 5 bases and J 3 bases; nucleotides not matched to a gene: 4. Germline CDR1 and CDR2: SGHVS and FNYEAQ.

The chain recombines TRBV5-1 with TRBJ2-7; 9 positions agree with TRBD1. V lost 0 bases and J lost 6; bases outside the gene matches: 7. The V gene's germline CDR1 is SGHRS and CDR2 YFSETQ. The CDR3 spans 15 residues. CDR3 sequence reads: CASSLGDRDLLEQYF. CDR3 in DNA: TGCGCCAGCAGCTTGGGGGACAGGGACCTCCTCGAGCAGTACTTC.

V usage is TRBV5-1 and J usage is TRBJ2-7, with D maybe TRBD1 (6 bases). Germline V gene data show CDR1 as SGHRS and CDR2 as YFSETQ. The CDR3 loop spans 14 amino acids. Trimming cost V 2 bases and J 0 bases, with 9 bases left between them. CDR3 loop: CASSFRDNSYEQYF. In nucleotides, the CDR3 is TGCGCCAGCAGCTTCCGGGACAACTCCTACGAGCAGTACTTC.

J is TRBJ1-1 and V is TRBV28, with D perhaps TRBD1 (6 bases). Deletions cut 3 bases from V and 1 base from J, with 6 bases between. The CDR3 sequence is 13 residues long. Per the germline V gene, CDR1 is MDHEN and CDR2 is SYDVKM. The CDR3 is CASSFRGNTEAFF. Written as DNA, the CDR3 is TGTGCCAGCAGTTTCAGGGGGAACACTGAAGCTTTCTTT.

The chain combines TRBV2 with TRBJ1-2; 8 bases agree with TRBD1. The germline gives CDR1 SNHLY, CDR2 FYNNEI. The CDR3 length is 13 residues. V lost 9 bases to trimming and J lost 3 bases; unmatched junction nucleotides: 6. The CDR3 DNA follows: TGTGCCAGTTGGACAGGGATAGACTATGGCTACACCTTC. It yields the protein CASWTGIDYGYTF.

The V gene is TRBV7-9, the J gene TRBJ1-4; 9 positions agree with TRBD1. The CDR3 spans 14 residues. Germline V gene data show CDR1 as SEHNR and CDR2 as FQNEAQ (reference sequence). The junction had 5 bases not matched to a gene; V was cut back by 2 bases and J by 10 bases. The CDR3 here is CASSLMGQGGKLFF. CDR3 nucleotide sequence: TGTGCCAGCAGCTTAATGGGACAGGGAGGAAAACTGTTTTTT.

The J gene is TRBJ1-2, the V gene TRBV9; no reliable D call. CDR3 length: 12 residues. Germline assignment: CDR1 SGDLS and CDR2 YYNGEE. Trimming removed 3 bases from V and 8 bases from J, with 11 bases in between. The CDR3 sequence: CASSGGLGGYTF. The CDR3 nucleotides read TGTGCCAGCAGCGGCGGACTCGGGGGCTACACCTTC. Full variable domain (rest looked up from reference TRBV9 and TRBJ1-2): DSGVTQTPKHLITATGQRVTLRCSPRSGDLSVYWYQQSLDQGLQFLIQYYNGEERAKGNILERFSAQQFPDLHSELNLSSLELGDSALYFCASSGGLGGYTFGSGTRLTVV.

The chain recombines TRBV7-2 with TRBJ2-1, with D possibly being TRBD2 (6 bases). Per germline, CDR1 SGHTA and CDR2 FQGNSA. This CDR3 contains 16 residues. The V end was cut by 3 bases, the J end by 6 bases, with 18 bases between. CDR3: CASSLFHRGRGNEQFF. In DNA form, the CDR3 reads TGTGCCAGCAGCTTGTTTCACCGAGGGCGGGGCAATGAGCAGTTCTTC.

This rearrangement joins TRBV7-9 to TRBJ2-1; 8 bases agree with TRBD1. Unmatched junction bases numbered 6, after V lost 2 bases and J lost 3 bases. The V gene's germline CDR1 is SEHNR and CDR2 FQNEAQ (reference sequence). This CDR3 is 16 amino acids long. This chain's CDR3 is CASSLFSDRVYNEQFF. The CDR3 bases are TGTGCCAGCAGCTTATTTTCGGACAGGGTCTACAATGAGCAGTTCTTC.

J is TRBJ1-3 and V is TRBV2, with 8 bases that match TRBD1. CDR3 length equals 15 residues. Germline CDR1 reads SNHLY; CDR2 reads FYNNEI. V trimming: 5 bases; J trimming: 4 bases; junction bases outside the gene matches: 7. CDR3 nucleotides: TGTGCCAGCAGTTCGGACAGGGCTTACGGAAACACCATATATTTT. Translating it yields CASSSDRAYGNTIYF.

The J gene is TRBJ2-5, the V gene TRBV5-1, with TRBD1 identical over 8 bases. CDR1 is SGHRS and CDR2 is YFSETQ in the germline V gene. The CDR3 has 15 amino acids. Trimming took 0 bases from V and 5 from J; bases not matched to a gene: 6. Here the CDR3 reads CASSLVAGGLETQYF. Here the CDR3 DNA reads TGCGCCAGCAGCTTGGTGGCAGGGGGCCTGGAGACCCAGTACTTC.

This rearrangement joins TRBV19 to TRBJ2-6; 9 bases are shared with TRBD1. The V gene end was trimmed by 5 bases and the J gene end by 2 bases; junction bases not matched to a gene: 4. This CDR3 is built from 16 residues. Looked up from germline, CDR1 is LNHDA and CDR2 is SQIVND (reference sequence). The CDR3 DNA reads TGTGCCAGTAGTCCCGGGACAGGGACTGGGGCCAACGTCCTGACTTTC. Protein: CASSPGTGTGANVLTF.

DNA for the CDR3: TGCGCCAGCAGCTTGGTTCAGGCAGACATCGAGCAGTACTTC. Residues: CASSLVQADIEQYF. The chain carries TRBV5-1 and TRBJ2-7; D remains unclear. CDR3 length equals 14 residues. Trimming took 0 bases from V and 6 from J, leaving 13 bases between them. Germline CDR1 and CDR2: SGHRS and YFSETQ.